The rows below give T cell receptor beta chains drawn from one sample of a study of blood T cell repertoires in COVID-19. The assay was immunoSEQ multiplex PCR, and TCRdb's table has in-frame clones only and misses some. The repertoire holds roughly 91,000 clones, roughly 86% seen once, with 0.95% to 1.5% in the top ten. Input material: peripheral blood. Source of these receptors: a woman aged 80 or over with acute or convalescent COVID-19. Both conserved end residues are part of each CDR3. The D gene is left open where the match is weak. Expanded clones get a size class; other rows say once, few or many, or leave the size out.

d_gene | abundance | j_gene | v_gene | CDR3nt | CDR3aa
TRBD2 | . | TRBJ2-7 | TRBV5-1 | TGCGCCAGCAGCCCAGGACTAGCGGGGGGAGTATACGAGCAGTACTTC | CASSPGLAGGVYEQYF
TRBD1 | . | TRBJ1-1 | TRBV5-5 | TGTGCCAGCAGCTTGGACTTCTGGGACAGGGGAACTGAAGCTTTCTTT | CASSLDFWDRGTEAFF
. | . | TRBJ1-5 | TRBV19 | TGTGCCAGTAGTGAACAGGGAAATAGCAATCAGCCCCAGCATTTT | CASSEQGNSNQPQHF
TRBD2 | . | TRBJ2-2 | TRBV28 | TGTGCCAGCAGTTTCCTAGCGGGAGGGTTCAAAACCGGGGAGCTGTTTTTT | CASSFLAGGFKTGELFF
. | . | TRBJ1-1 | TRBV9 | TGTGCCAGCAGCCCTATTCACAGGGTCGGCACTGAAGCTTTCTTT | CASSPIHRVGTEAFF
TRBD1 | . | TRBJ2-5 | TRBV29-1 | TGCAGCGTTCCGGGACAGCGAGTGGAGACCCAGTACTTC | CSVPGQRVETQYF
. | few | TRBJ1-2 | TRBV9 | TGTGCCAGCAGCGCTCGGCCAGGGGATGGCTACACCTTC | CASSARPGDGYTF
. | . | TRBJ1-5 | TRBV3-1/TRBV3-2 | TGTGCCAGCAGCCAAGTCAGGGATAGCAATCAGCCCCAGCATTTT | CASSQVRDSNQPQHF
TRBD1 | few | TRBJ2-1 | TRBV10-1 | TGCGCCAGCAGTGTGGGACAGGTGGGCAATGAGCAGTTCTTC | CASSVGQVGNEQFF
. | . | TRBJ1-2 | TRBV10-3 | TGTGCCATCAGTGAGCCCCCGGATGGCTACACCTTC | CAISEPPDGYTF
TRBD1 | . | TRBJ1-4 | TRBV7-6 | TGTGCCAGCAGCATAGGACAGGGGGGTGAAAAACTGTTTTTT | CASSIGQGGEKLFF
TRBD1 | . | TRBJ1-5 | TRBV19 | TGTGCCAGTAGAAACGACAGGGTCGACAATCAGCCCCAGCATTTT | CASRNDRVDNQPQHF
. | once | TRBJ2-2 | TRBV4-2 | TGTGCCAGCAGCCCCGAAGGACAGTCCAGGAGTTACGGGGAGCTGTTTTTT | CASSPEGQSRSYGELFF
. | . | TRBJ1-3 | TRBV10-3 | TGTGCCATCCGAGCTAGCTCTGGAAACACCATATATTTT | CAIRASSGNTIYF
TRBD1 | . | TRBJ2-7 | TRBV2 | TGTGCCAGCAGTGAACTTGGGTTGGGGACAGGGGGGGACTACGAGCAGTACTTC | CASSELGLGTGGDYEQYF
. | . | TRBJ1-1 | TRBV6-5 | TGTGCCAGCAGTTACCGGTCTCTTGTAGGGGGAGCCGAGGCTTTCTTT | CASSYRSLVGGAEAFF
TRBD2 | few | TRBJ2-1 | TRBV19 | TGTGCCAGTAGAAGGGGGGGAGCCGGGACTAGCGGCGACAATGAGCAGTTCTTC | CASRRGGAGTSGDNEQFF
. | . | TRBJ2-5 | TRBV3-1/TRBV3-2 | TGTGCCAGCAGCCGCCCCGGAGAGGCTGGGACCCAGTACTTC | CASSRPGEAGTQYF
TRBD1 | . | TRBJ1-4 | TRBV5-1 | TGCGCCAGCAGCCAGGGGGCCATTAATGAAAAACTGTTTTTT | CASSQGAINEKLFF
TRBD2 | . | TRBJ2-7 | TRBV5-1 | TGCGCCAGCAGCTTGGTTCCTACTAGCGGGAGTAGCTCCTACGAGCAGTACTTC | CASSLVPTSGSSSYEQYF
. | . | TRBJ2-5 | TRBV28 | TGTGCCAGCAACTCCCCTGGGACCCAGTACTTC | CASNSPGTQYF
. | . | TRBJ1-3 | TRBV19 | TGTGCCAGTAGGGTAATGATCGGCTCTGGAAACACCATATATTTT | CASRVMIGSGNTIYF
. | . | TRBJ1-1 | TRBV3-1/TRBV3-2 | TGTGCCAGCAGCCACCTACAGGGTCGTGAAGCTTTCTTT | CASSHLQGREAFF
TRBD1 | . | TRBJ2-7 | TRBV7-2 | TGTGCCAGCAGCCCCCCAGGGGGCTACTACGAGCAGTACTTC | CASSPPGGYYEQYF
. | . | TRBJ1-2 | TRBV9 | TGTGCCAGCAGCGTAGCTCCGGACAGCTATGGCTACACCTTC | CASSVAPDSYGYTF
TRBD1 | . | TRBJ1-5 | TRBV18 | TGTGCCAGCTCACCAGGGACAGGGAGGAGGTGGCAGCCCCAGCATTTT | CASSPGTGRRWQPQHF
. | . | TRBJ1-6 | TRBV2 | TGTGCCAGCAGGTTGGGGCCCGCGGATAATTCACCCCTCCACTTT | CASRLGPADNSPLHF
. | . | TRBJ1-1 | TRBV6-5 | TGTGCCAGCAGTTACTCAGGGGGGAACACTGAAGCTTTCTTT | CASSYSGGNTEAFF
TRBD2 | . | TRBJ2-1 | TRBV3-1/TRBV3-2 | TGTGCCAGCAGCCAAGATTCGGGGCCAGCGGGGGGCCTCCGAAAGTTCTTC | CASSQDSGPAGGLRKFF
TRBD2 | . | TRBJ2-1 | TRBV2 | TGTGCCAGCAGAGATAGCGGGTCTTACCGGAATGAGCAGTTCTTC | CASRDSGSYRNEQFF
TRBD1 | . | TRBJ1-5 | TRBV28 | TGTGCCAGCAGGGGACAGGGGTTGAACAATCAGCCCCAGCATTTT | CASRGQGLNNQPQHF
. | once | TRBJ2-7 | TRBV4-1 | TGCGCCAGCAGCCAAGATCCCGGAGGCCACTACGAGCAGTACTTC | CASSQDPGGHYEQYF
. | . | TRBJ1-1 | TRBV5-1 | TGCGCCAGCAGCTTGGGGGGAGGGAGCACTGAAGCTTTCTTT | CASSLGGGSTEAFF
TRBD1 | . | TRBJ1-2 | TRBV2 | TGTGCCAGCAGTGCGGACAGGGTAAGAGGCTACACCTTC | CASSADRVRGYTF
TRBD2 | . | TRBJ2-1 | TRBV7-2 | TGTGCCAGCGGATCTAGCGGGAGGGACAATGAGCAGTTCTTC | CASGSSGRDNEQFF
. | . | TRBJ1-1 | TRBV6-1 | TGTGCCAGCAGTGAAAAAGGCGGAGGAGAGCGGAGGAACACTGAAGCTTTCTTT | CASSEKGGGERRNTEAFF
TRBD1 | . | TRBJ1-6 | TRBV7-8 | TGTGCCAGCAGCTTAGTGACAGGGTGGACGTCACCCCTCCACTTT | CASSLVTGWTSPLHF
TRBD1 | . | TRBJ2-5 | TRBV7-8 | TGTGCCAGCAGCTTAGTAGGGGGCCAGGAGACCCAGTACTTC | CASSLVGGQETQYF
. | . | TRBJ2-7 | TRBV5-1 | TGCGCCAGCAGCCAGGACTACCCCTACGAGCAGTACTTC | CASSQDYPYEQYF